This T cell receptor (beta chain) was profiled in a study of blood T cell repertoires in COVID-19. Whole-study context: Whether acute or convalescent, the COVID-19 samples came from the United States, Italy and Spain. The analysed material was cDNA or gDNA that came from T cells, B-cell-depleted T cells, or PBMCs.

Original processing methods: The authors estimated nucleated cell counts from reference gene primer amplification. The table came from immunoSEQ multiplex PCR; TCRdb's copy has only in-frame clones and leaves some out. V and J calls and clone size follow that table, whereas D and trimming were derived from the DNA. The repertoire consists of about 160,000 clones, with 70% to 90% occurring once and the leading ten covering roughly 7.1%. The material sequenced was peripheral blood. The sequence was collected from a man between 40 and 49 years old who had recovered from COVID-19.

The chain's CDR3 is CASREGSLSNQPQHF. The CDR3 DNA is TGTGCCAGCAGGGAGGGAAGCCTAAGCAATCAGCCCCAGCATTTT. The chain joins TRBV2 to TRBJ1-5; D not certain. The ends were cut back, 6 bases at V and 1 base at J, with 13 bases in the middle. Germline lookup yields CDR1 SNHLY and CDR2 FYNNEI. This CDR3 spans 15 amino acids.